This entry is about one T cell receptor (beta chain). Its antigen remains unidentified. Nothing much larger sits one base from this clone, and base qualities are not available. The sample originates from a study of a mutant IDH1 vaccine in newly diagnosed glioma (dated by TCRdb to the early 2020s). Turning to the overall study: Of the approximately 35 treated patients, approximately 60% were male and about 38% were female, and the mean age was 40.4 years. For exploratory analyses, longitudinal TCRB deep sequencing was carried out in about two dozen treated patients wherever samples were available. Prior to enrollment, patients had been given standard therapy consisting of radiotherapy alone, temozolomide alone, or radiochemotherapy with temozolomide, with the combination given to most patients. Six visits were used for peripheral blood collection: V03 (baseline), V05, V07, V10, V12 and V13. The research as a whole found: The authors stated that sample limitations prevented analyses of patient blood samples from being reproduced. Immune responses induced by the vaccine were seen in around 93% of patients across multiple MHC alleles. Pseudoprogression seemed to be unrelated to changes in the top peripheral T cell clonotypes found by TCRB sequencing. Selection of PBMC samples for TCRB deep sequencing was based on availability.

The sample's time point, from its label and the paper: baseline, week 1 (first vaccination visit). Reading the label with the study, this specimen's treatment or condition is: pre-vaccination baseline after standard-of-care therapy. Donors had newly diagnosed WHO grade 3 or 4 IDH1-mutant astrocytomas with loss of nuclear ATRX. The samples were drawn from NOA16, a multicentre, single-arm, open-label phase I trial in Germany that tested a mutant IDH1 peptide vaccine in humans for the first time. Visit V03 blood draws served as the baseline sample for immunogenicity testing. Genomic DNA for TCRB sequencing was isolated from EDTA blood with the DNeasy Blood and Tissue Kit. Per the germline V gene, SGHTS is the CDR1 and YDEGEE is the CDR2. Its CDR3 holds 15 amino acids, cysteine through phenylalanine. CDR3 DNA only is kept here, 45 bases in frame from base 1. The germline ends are 14 bases apart after V is trimmed by 4 bases and J by 2 bases.

The library was generated by the immunoSEQ multiplex PCR assay. Rearranged TCR beta chain sequences were amplified with the hsTCRB Kit following the manufacturer's protocol. An Illumina MiSeq was used to sequence the TCRB libraries. The original pipeline was this. The kit vendor's proprietary platform handled demultiplexing, trimming and gene mapping. The immuneACCESS repertoire file appears here via TCRdb, limited to in-frame rearrangements. These files lack a portion of the clones; in checked studies, under half of the deficit traces to unresolved V genes, and the cause of the others is not known. That table is the source of V, J and clone size, and D and trimming were worked out from the DNA. The sample has fewer than 85,000 clones on record, 70% to 90% of them singletons. 2.9% of the sample is in the top ten clones.

The chain links TRBV5-8 with TRBJ2-3; possibly the D gene is TRBD2, per 6 matching bases. The sequence came from a man younger than 40 with glioma. The input for sequencing was PBMCs, taken from a glioma patient treated with radiotherapy, temozolomide or both. The CDR3 region has the sequence CASSRRGAHTDTQYF. DNA sequence: TGTGCCAGCAGCAGGCGCGGGGCCCACACAGATACGCAGTATTTT. Full variable domain (CDR3 extended with the reference TRBV5-8 and TRBJ2-3 proteins): EAGVTQSPTHLIKTRGQQATLRCSPISGHTSVYWYQQALGLGLQFLLWYDEGEERNRGNFPPRFSGRQFPNYSSELNVNALELEDSALYLCASSRRGAHTDTQYFGPGTRLTVL.